Given below is one T cell receptor (beta chain) in context. CDR3 length: 13 residues. From germline, CDR1 is SNHLY and CDR2 FYNNEI. V lost 7 bases, J lost 3 bases, and 9 bases lay in between. The sample comes from a study of blood T cell repertoires in COVID-19. Data came from immunoSEQ multiplex PCR; TCRdb stores just in-frame clones and leaves some out. The sample yields more than 150,000 clones, over 75% seen once. This receptor was obtained from a woman in her thirties or forties with acute or convalescent COVID-19. Source material: peripheral blood. The rearrangement links TRBV2 to TRBJ2-2; possibly TRBD1 for D (5 bases). The CDR3 sequence is CASNRLYTGELFF. CDR3 DNA: TGTGCCAGCAACAGGCTTTACACCGGGGAGCTGTTTTTT.